These 27 T cell receptor beta chains share one sample of origin, sequenced in a study of T cell responses to AZD1222 COVID-19 vaccine. Assay: immunoSEQ multiplex PCR; the TCRdb copy retains only in-frame clones and omits some. The table includes over 95,000 clones, more than 85% detected once. The sample here was peripheral blood, taken 28 days after the second AZD1222 dose. All receptors derive from an adult who received the AZD1222 COVID-19 vaccine.

Remarks on this clone: In the same sample, other DNA sequences code for this CDR3. This chain joins TRBV18 and TRBJ2-7, with 7 nucleotides matching TRBD1. The CDR3 totals 14 residues. The germline gives CDR1 KGHSH, CDR2 LQKENI. J gave up 2 bases and V 0 bases, and 1 base lay outside the gene matches. DNA for the CDR3: TGTGCCAGCTCACCACCGGGACAGACCTACGAGCAGTACTTC. It specifies CASSPPGQTYEQYF.

The rearrangement joins TRBV2 to TRBJ1-4; D might be TRBD1 (5 bases). CDR1 SNHLY and CDR2 FYNNEI come from the germline V gene. This CDR3 comprises 13 residues. The V gene lost 4 bases and the J gene lost 8 bases, with 11 bases spanning the gap. In nucleotides, the CDR3 is TGTGCCAGCAGTGTTGGGGGTTGGGAAAAACTGTTTTTT. Translation: CASSVGGWEKLFF.

The CDR3 DNA reads TGTGCCAGCACCCTGGGGGAGACCCAGTACTTC. Its protein is CASTLGETQYF. The chain couples TRBV28 to TRBJ2-5; no firm D call. Trimming removed 7 bases at V and 5 bases at J, with 8 bases between. The CDR3 loop spans 11 amino acids. In germline, CDR1 is MDHEN, CDR2 SYDVKM.

The chain links TRBV29-1 to TRBJ2-7; TRBD1 agrees at 9 bases. V shed 6 bases, J shed 8 bases, and the junction held 5 bases outside the gene matches. The CDR3 runs to 11 residues. Germline loops: CDR1 SQVTM, CDR2 ANQGSEA. The chain's CDR3 is CSVYRGQKQYF. The DNA of the CDR3 is TGCAGCGTCTACAGGGGGCAGAAGCAGTACTTC.

The gene calls are TRBV5-4 and TRBJ2-3, with D hard to call. CDR1 is SGHNT, CDR2 YYREEE, per germline (reference sequence). With 6 bases removed from V and 1 base from J, the gap between germline ends came to 12 bases. The CDR3 is 14 residues long. The CDR3 sequence: CASNDAVGTDTQYF. In nucleotides, the CDR3 is TGTGCCAGCAACGATGCGGTGGGCACAGATACGCAGTATTTT.

The V call is TRBV10-2, the J call TRBJ2-6; 7 positions agree with TRBD1. This CDR3 has 15 residues. CDR1 and CDR2 from the germline V gene are WSHSY and SAAADI. V was clipped by 5 bases and J by 2 bases; unmatched bases: 3. In nucleotides, the CDR3 is TGCGCCAGCAGTACAACAGGGGCTGGGGCCAACGTCCTGACTTTC. It encodes CASSTTGAGANVLTF.

The V call is TRBV6-5, the J call TRBJ1-2; D not certain. The CDR3 sequence is 12 residues long. Germline V gene sequence: CDR1 MNHEY, CDR2 SVGAGI. The V end lost 5 bases, the J end lost 2 bases, and 6 bases lay between the germline ends. CDR3 DNA: TGTGCCAGCAGTACGGGAAACTATGGCTACACCTTC. Encoded protein: CASSTGNYGYTF.

The rearrangement joins TRBV9 to TRBJ2-7; TRBD1 agrees at 7 bases. Trimming cost V 0 bases and J 0 bases; bases outside gene matches: 0. Germline CDR1 SGDLS, CDR2 YYNGEE. The CDR3 covers 14 residues. In DNA, the CDR3 is TGTGCCAGCAGCGTAGGGGACAGCTCCTACGAGCAGTACTTC. It yields the protein CASSVGDSSYEQYF.

The CDR3: CASSLEGVSNQPQHF. The CDR3 DNA reads as TGTGCCAGCAGCTTAGAAGGGGTTAGCAATCAGCCCCAGCATTTT. The chain joins TRBV7-8 to TRBJ1-5, with D possibly matching TRBD1 (5 bases). Between the trimmed V and J ends, which lost 1 base and 0 bases, there was a span of 7 bases. The CDR3 is made up of 15 amino acids. Germline CDR1 and CDR2: SGHVS and FQNEAQ.

The rearrangement links TRBV7-2 to TRBJ1-2; tentatively, D is TRBD1 (5 bases). Between the trimmed V and J ends, which lost 3 bases and 3 bases, there was a span of 5 bases. This CDR3 spans 12 amino acids. Germline CDR1 is SGHTA and CDR2 is FQGNSA. In DNA, the CDR3 is TGTGCCAGCAGCTTGGGGGACTATGGCTACACCTTC. As protein: CASSLGDYGYTF.

V and J are TRBV5-5 and TRBJ1-1; D possibly corresponds to TRBD1 (5 bases). The CDR3 extends over 16 amino acids. CDR1 is SGHKS, CDR2 YYEKEE, per germline (reference sequence). V was cut by 6 bases and J by 1 base, with 19 bases left in between. This chain's CDR3 is CASTSGTSIRNTEAFF. For the CDR3, the DNA is TGTGCCAGCACCTCTGGGACGTCTATTAGGAACACTGAAGCTTTCTTT.

The chain has TRBV29-1 and TRBJ2-2; 8 nucleotides match TRBD1. This CDR3 contains 14 residues. Germline CDR1 and CDR2: SQVTM and ANQGSEA. V lost 7 bases to trimming and J lost 3 bases; unmatched junction nucleotides: 7. CDR3 in DNA: TGCAGCGCCTCGGACAGGGATGACACCGGGGAGCTGTTTTTT. Its translation: CSASDRDDTGELFF.

The rearrangement joins TRBV27 to TRBJ2-7; 8 bases agree with TRBD1. The CDR3 runs to 14 residues. Germline loops: CDR1 MNHEY, CDR2 SMNVEV (reference sequence). V lost 6 bases to trimming and J lost 6 bases; unmatched junction nucleotides: 10. The CDR3 protein is CASRPRQGFGEQYF. The CDR3 bases are TGTGCCAGCAGACCCAGACAGGGGTTTGGCGAGCAGTACTTC.

This chain uses TRBV4-1 with TRBJ2-7; TRBD2 matches 12 bases. The CDR3 is made up of 15 amino acids. Per the germline V gene, CDR1 is MGHRA and CDR2 is YSYEKL. V lost 0 bases to trimming and J lost 10 bases; unmatched junction nucleotides: 7. The CDR3 DNA reads TGCGCCAGCAGCCAAGATCAGACTAGCGGGAGATTACAGTACTTC. This translates into CASSQDQTSGRLQYF.

The V call is TRBV29-1, the J call TRBJ2-5; TRBD1 might be the D (5 bases). CDR1 is SQVTM and CDR2 is ANQGSEA in the germline V gene. The CDR3 spans 15 residues. With 1 base removed from V and 0 bases from J, the gap between germline ends came to 12 bases. This chain's CDR3 is CSVEGARVDQETQYF. The CDR3 DNA reads as TGCAGCGTTGAAGGGGCCAGGGTGGACCAAGAGACCCAGTACTTC.

The V gene is TRBV7-9, the J gene TRBJ2-3, with D maybe TRBD2 (6 bases). Per germline, CDR1 SEHNR and CDR2 FQNEAQ (reference sequence). The V gene lost 2 bases and the J gene lost 1 base, with 19 bases spanning the gap. This CDR3 is built from 18 residues. This chain's CDR3 is CASSLKAGRRGGTDTQYF. The CDR3 DNA sequence: TGTGCCAGCAGCTTAAAGGCCGGGCGGCGCGGGGGCACAGATACGCAGTATTTT.

The CDR3 nucleotides read TGTGCCAGCAGCTTAGATGGCCTTGAAGCTTTCTTT. It is translated as CASSLDGLEAFF. The chain uses TRBV11-2 and TRBJ1-1; D gene ambiguous. Trimming stripped 0 bases from V and 7 bases from J, with 6 bases between. The CDR3 runs 12 residues. CDR1 is SGHAT and CDR2 is FQNNGV in the germline V gene.

The J gene is TRBJ2-1, the V gene TRBV28; 14 bases fit TRBD2. J lost 4 bases, V lost 4 bases, and 6 bases had no gene match. CDR1 MDHEN and CDR2 SYDVKM come from the germline V gene. The CDR3 totals 17 residues. The CDR3 DNA is TGTGCCAGCAGTTCCTTGACTAGCGGGAGGGCTTACAATGAGCAGTTCTTC. It translates to CASSSLTSGRAYNEQFF.

V and J are TRBV20-1 and TRBJ1-1; D is perhaps TRBD1 (6 bases). The germline CDR1 and CDR2 sequences are DFQATT and SNEGSKA (reference sequence). Trimming took 3 bases from V and 7 from J, leaving 9 bases between them. The CDR3 contains 11 residues. The CDR3 sequence: CSARGDIEAFF. The DNA of the CDR3 is TGCAGTGCTAGGGGGGACATTGAAGCTTTCTTT.

V usage is TRBV28 and J usage is TRBJ1-4; D is unclear. CDR1 and CDR2 (germline): MDHEN, SYDVKM. The germline V and J ends were trimmed by 7 bases and 0 bases, with 12 bases remaining between them. The CDR3 covers 15 residues. In nucleotides, the CDR3 is TGTGCCAGCACCTCCGGCGACGCAACTAATGAAAAACTGTTTTTT. Protein sequence: CASTSGDATNEKLFF.

The gene calls are TRBV18 and TRBJ1-1; D remains unclear. The V gene lost 3 bases and the J gene lost 4 bases, with 12 bases spanning the gap. CDR3 size: 14 residues. From germline, CDR1 is KGHSH and CDR2 LQKENI. The CDR3 nucleotides read TGTGCCAGCTCACCCTCTAAGATCCTCACTGAAGCTTTCTTT. Encoded protein: CASSPSKILTEAFF. Drawing the rest from reference TRBV18 and TRBJ1-1, the complete variable domain is NAGVMQNPRHLVRRRGQEARLRCSPMKGHSHVYWYRQLPEEGLKFMVYLQKENIIDESGMPKERFSAEFPKEGPSILRIQQVVRGDSAAYFCASSPSKILTEAFFGQGTRLTVV.

This chain joins TRBV7-9 and TRBJ2-7; no reliable D call. Germline values: CDR1 SEHNR, CDR2 FQNEAQ (reference sequence). Trimming pared 5 bases from V and 0 bases from J, leaving 5 bases between. This CDR3 region has 12 residues. Here the CDR3 reads CASSTGSYEQYF. The CDR3 coding sequence is TGTGCCAGCAGCACGGGCTCCTACGAGCAGTACTTC.

The chain couples TRBV21-1 to TRBJ1-5. TRBV21-1 is an annotated pseudogene. This CDR3 contains 14 residues. Here the CDR3 DNA reads TGTGCCAGCAGCACACTACCATTCTGGCAGCCCCAGCATTTT. This encodes CASSTLPFWQPQHF.

The chain uses TRBV10-3 and TRBJ2-2, with 7 positions matching TRBD1. Per the germline V gene, CDR1 is ENHRY and CDR2 is SYGVKD. The CDR3 is 14 residues long. V lost 2 bases, J lost 6 bases, and 3 bases stayed unmatched. The CDR3 sequence: CAISETGQAGELFF. CDR3 in DNA: TGTGCCATCAGTGAGACCGGACAGGCCGGGGAGCTGTTTTTT.

The chain couples TRBV6-2 or TRBV6-3 to TRBJ1-5; unclear D gene. Germline-derived CDR1 and CDR2 are MNHEY and SVGEGT. The CDR3 runs 14 residues. Trimming pared 0 bases from V and 11 bases from J, leaving 14 bases between. CDR3 DNA sequence: TGTGCCAGCAGTTACTCGAGTGAGAGTGGGGCCCAGCATTTT. This codes for CASSYSSESGAQHF.

The V gene is TRBV15, the J gene TRBJ2-1; 9 bases are a match to TRBD2. Germline loops: CDR1 LNHNV, CDR2 YYDKDF (reference sequence). V trimming: 0 bases; J trimming: 9 bases; junction bases outside the gene matches: 9. The CDR3 contains 16 residues. The CDR3 is CATSREGAGGPGEQFF. In DNA, the CDR3 is TGTGCCACCAGCAGAGAAGGGGCGGGAGGGCCAGGTGAGCAGTTCTTC.

This clone ranks as medium-sized. The chain links TRBV28 to TRBJ2-7; D is ambiguous. The CDR3 extends over 12 amino acids. Trimming removed 1 base at V and 6 bases at J, with 7 bases between. Germline assignment: CDR1 MDHEN and CDR2 SYDVKM. The CDR3 loop reads CASSLFDLEQYF. CDR3 in DNA: TGTGCCAGCAGTTTATTTGACCTCGAGCAGTACTTC.